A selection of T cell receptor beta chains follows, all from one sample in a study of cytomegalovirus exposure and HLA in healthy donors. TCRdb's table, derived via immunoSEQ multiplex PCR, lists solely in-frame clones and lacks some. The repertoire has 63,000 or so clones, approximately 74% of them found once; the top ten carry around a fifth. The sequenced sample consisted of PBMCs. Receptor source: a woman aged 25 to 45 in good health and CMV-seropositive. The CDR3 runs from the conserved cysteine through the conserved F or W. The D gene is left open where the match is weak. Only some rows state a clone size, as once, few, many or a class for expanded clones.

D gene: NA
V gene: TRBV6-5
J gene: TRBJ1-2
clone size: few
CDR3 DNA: TGTGCCAGCAGTTACTCGCGAGACACCTTTTACTATGGCTACACCTTC
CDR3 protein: CASSYSRDTFYYGYTF

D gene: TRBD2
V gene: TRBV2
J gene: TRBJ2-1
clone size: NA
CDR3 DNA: TGTGCCAGCAGTGATATCGGTGGCGGGAGGGCTAATGAGCAGTTCTTC
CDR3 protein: CASSDIGGGRANEQFF

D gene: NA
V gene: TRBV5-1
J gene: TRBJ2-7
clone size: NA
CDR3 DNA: TGCGCCAGCAGCTTGGAAAGAGACGAGCAGTACTTC
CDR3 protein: CASSLERDEQYF

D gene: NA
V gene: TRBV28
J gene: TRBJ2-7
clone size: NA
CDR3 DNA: TGTGCCAGCAGGCAAACTTTCGAGCAGTACTTC
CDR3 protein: CASRQTFEQYF

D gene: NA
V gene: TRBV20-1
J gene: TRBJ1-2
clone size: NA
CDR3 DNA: TGCGGGTCAACGGGCTATGGCTACACCTTC
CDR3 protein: CGSTGYGYTF

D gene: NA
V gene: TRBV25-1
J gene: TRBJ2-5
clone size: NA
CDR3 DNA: TGTGCCAGCAGCATCCCCGGGGACTCCCAAGAGACCCAGTACTTC
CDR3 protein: CASSIPGDSQETQYF

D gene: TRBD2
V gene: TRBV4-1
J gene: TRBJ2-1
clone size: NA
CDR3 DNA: TGCGCCAGCGGCCAAGAGGGACTAGCGGGAAATGAGCAGTTCTTC
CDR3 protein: CASGQEGLAGNEQFF

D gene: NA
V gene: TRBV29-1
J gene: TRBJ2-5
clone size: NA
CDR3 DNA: TGCAGCGTTGAGTCAGATCCGTACCAAGAGACCCAGTACTTC
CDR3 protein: CSVESDPYQETQYF

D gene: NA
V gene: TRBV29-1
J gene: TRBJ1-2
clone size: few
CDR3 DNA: TGCAGCGTTGCCGGCCTCCGAGGAGGCTACACCTTC
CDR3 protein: CSVAGLRGGYTF

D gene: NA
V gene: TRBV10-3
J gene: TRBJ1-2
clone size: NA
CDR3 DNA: TGTGCCATCAGTGAGTCTATAGGGAGGACCCAAGGCTACACCTTC
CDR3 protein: CAISESIGRTQGYTF

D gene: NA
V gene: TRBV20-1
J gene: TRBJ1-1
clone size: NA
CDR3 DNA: TGCAGTGCTAGGGCTAACACTGAAGCTTTCTTT
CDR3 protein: CSARANTEAFF

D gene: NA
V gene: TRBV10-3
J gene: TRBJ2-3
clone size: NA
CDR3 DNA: TGTGCCATCAGTGAGAGGGGGACCGTTCCCACAGATACGCAGTATTTT
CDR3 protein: CAISERGTVPTDTQYF

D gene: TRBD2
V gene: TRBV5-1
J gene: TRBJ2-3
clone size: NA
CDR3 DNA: TGCGCCAGCAGCTTGGATTTAGCGGGAGATACGCAGTATTTT
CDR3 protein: CASSLDLAGDTQYF

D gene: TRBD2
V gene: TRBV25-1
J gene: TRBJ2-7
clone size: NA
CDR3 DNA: TGTGCCAGCAGTGGGCAGGGGCGGGGGGTGAAGTACTTC
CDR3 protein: CASSGQGRGVKYF

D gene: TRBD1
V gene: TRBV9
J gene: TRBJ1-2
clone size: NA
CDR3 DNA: TGTGCCAGCGAGGGACAGACAGATGGCTACACCTTC
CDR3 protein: CASEGQTDGYTF

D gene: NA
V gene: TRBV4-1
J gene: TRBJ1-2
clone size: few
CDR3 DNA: TGCGCCAGCAGCCAGTTCGGGAGTACCTTAAACTATGGCTACACCTTC
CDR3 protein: CASSQFGSTLNYGYTF

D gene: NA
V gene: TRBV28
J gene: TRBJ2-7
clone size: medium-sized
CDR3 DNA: TGTGCCACCTACAGAAACTCCTACGAGCAGTACTTC
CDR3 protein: CATYRNSYEQYF

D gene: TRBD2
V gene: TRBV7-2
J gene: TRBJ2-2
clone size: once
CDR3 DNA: TGTGCCAGCAGCTTAAGACTAGCTACGAACACCGGGGAGCTGTTTTTT
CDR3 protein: CASSLRLATNTGELFF

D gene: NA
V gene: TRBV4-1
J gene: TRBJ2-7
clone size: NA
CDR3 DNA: TGCGCCAGCAGCCAAGACGTCGAGGGTATCTACGAGCAGTACTTC
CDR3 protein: CASSQDVEGIYEQYF

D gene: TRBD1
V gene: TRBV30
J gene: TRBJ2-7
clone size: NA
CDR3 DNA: TGTGCCTGGAATCTCCGGGACAGATCCCACGAGCAGTACTTC
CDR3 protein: CAWNLRDRSHEQYF

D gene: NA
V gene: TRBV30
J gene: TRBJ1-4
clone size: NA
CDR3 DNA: TGTGCCTGGAGTGAGCGTCTTAATGAAAAACTGTTTTTT
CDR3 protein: CAWSERLNEKLFF

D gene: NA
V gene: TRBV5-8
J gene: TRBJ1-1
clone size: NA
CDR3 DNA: TGTGCCAGCAGCTTACATCACACTGAAGCTTTCTTT
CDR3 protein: CASSLHHTEAFF

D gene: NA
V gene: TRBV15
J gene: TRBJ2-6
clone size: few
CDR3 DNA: TGTGCCACCAGCAGAGAGAGGTTGTTCTCTGGGGCCAACGTCCTGACTTTC
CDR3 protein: CATSRERLFSGANVLTF

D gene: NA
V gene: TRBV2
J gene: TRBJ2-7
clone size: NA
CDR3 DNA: TGTGCCAGCAGGACCGATGTACTAGCTGTCTACGAGCAGTACTTC
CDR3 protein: CASRTDVLAVYEQYF

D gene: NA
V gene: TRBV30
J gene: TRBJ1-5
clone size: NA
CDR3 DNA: TGTGCCTGGGATACGGGGAAAAATCAGCCCCAGCATTTT
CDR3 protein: CAWDTGKNQPQHF

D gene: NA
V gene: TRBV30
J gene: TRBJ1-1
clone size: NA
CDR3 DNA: TGTGCCTGGAAGGCAGTACGGGACACTGAAGCTTTCTTT
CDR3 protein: CAWKAVRDTEAFF

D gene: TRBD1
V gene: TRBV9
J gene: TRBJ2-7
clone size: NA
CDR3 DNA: TGTGCCAGCAGCGAGGGGACAGGGGAGAGGTACGAGCAGTACTTC
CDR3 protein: CASSEGTGERYEQYF

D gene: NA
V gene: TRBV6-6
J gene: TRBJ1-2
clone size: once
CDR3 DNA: TGTGCCAGCAGTTACCCGGAGGCAGGCGCTAACTATGGCTACACCTTC
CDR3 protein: CASSYPEAGANYGYTF

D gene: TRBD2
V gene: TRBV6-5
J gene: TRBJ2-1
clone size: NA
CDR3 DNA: TGTGCCAGCAGTTACGGGACTAGCGGGGCCTACAATGAGCAGTTCTTC
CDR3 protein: CASSYGTSGAYNEQFF

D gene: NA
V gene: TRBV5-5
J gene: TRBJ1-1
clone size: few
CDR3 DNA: TGTGCCAGCAGCTTGCTACCGAACACTGAAGCTTTCTTT
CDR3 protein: CASSLLPNTEAFF

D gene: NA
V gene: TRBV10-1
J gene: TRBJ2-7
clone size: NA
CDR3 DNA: TGCGCCAGCAGTGAGCCCGGTGCCTTGAGGCAGTACTTC
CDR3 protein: CASSEPGALRQYF

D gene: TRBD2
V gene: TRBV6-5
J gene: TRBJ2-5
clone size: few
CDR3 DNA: TGTGCCAGCAGTTACAACAGCGGGGATTTCCAAGAGACCCAGTACTTC
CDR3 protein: CASSYNSGDFQETQYF

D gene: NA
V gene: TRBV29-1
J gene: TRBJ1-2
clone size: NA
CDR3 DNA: TGCAGCGTTGATGAACAGCCCAACTATGGCTACACCTTC
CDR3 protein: CSVDEQPNYGYTF

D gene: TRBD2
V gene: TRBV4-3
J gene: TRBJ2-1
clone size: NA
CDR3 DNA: TGCGCCAGCAGCCAAGATGGTAGCGGGAGGCAGTTCTTC
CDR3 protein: CASSQDGSGRQFF

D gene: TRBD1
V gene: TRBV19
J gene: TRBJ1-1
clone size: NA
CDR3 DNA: TGTGCCAGTAGTCCTCCGACAGGGTGGAACACTGAAGCTTTCTTT
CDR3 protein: CASSPPTGWNTEAFF

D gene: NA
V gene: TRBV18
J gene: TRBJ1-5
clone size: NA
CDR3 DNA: TGTGCCAGCTCACCCCCGCAGAATCAGCCCCAGCATTTT
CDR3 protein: CASSPPQNQPQHF

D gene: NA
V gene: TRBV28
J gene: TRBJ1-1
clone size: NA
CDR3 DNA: TGTGCCAGCAGGGAGACAGCTCGAGGCACTGAAGCTTTCTTT
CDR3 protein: CASRETARGTEAFF

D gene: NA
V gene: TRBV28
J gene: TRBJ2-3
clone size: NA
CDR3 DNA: TGTGCCAGCAGTTTACGCAGGCCCCCCCCAGATACGCAGTATTTT
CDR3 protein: CASSLRRPPPDTQYF

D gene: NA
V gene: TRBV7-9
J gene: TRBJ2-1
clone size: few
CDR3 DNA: TGTGCCAGCAGCTTTCCTAGTAGCAATGAGCAGTTCTTC
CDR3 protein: CASSFPSSNEQFF

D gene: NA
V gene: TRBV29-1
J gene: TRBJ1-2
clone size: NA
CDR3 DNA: TGCAGCGTTGAAGTGGGGGCTCGTGGCTACACCTTC
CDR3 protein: CSVEVGARGYTF

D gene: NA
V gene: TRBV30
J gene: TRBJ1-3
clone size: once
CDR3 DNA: TGTGCCTGGAGCAGTGGAAACACCATATATTTT
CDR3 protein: CAWSSGNTIYF

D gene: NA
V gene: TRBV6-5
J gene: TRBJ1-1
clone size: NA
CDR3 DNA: TGTGCCAGCAGCATACTCCGTCAAATGAACACTGAAGCTTTCTTT
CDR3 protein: CASSILRQMNTEAFF

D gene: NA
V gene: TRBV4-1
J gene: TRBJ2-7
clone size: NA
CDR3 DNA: TGCGCCAGCAGCCACCTTCTTGAAGGGGGTTACGAGCAGTACTTC
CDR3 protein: CASSHLLEGGYEQYF

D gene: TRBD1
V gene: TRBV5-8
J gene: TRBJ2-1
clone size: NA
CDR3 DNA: TGTGCCAGCAGCACAGGGCACCTAACCGGGACAGATTTCTACAATGAGCAGTTCTTC
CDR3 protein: CASSTGHLTGTDFYNEQFF

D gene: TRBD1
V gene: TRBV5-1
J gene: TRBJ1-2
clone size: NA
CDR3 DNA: TGCGCCAGCAGCCTAGGACAGGGAGCTAACTATGGCTACACCTTC
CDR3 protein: CASSLGQGANYGYTF

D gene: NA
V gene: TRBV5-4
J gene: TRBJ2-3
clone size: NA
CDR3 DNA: TGTGCCAGCAGCTTGGGACGACTAGAAGATACGCAGTATTTT
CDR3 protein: CASSLGRLEDTQYF

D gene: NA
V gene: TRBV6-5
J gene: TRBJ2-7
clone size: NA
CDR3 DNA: TGTGCCAGCAGTACCTACAGGTCCCACGAGCAGTACTTC
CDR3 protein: CASSTYRSHEQYF

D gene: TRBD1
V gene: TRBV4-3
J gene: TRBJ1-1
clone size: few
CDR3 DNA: TGCGCCAGCAGCCAAGAATGGGATCTCAGGGGGGCCGAAGCTTTCTTT
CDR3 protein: CASSQEWDLRGAEAFF

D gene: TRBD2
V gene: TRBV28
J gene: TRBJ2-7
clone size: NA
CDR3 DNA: TGTGCCAGCAGTTTGCCTAGCGGGAAGCTCGAGCAGTACTTC
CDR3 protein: CASSLPSGKLEQYF

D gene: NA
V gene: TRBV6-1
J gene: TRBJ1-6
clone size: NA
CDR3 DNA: TGTGCCAGCCTGGCCACTATTAATTCACCCCTCCACTTT
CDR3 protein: CASLATINSPLHF

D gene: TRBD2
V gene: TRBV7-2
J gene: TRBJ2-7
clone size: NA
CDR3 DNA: TGTGCCAGCAGCTTAGGGGCTAGCGGGGTCGAGCAGTACTTC
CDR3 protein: CASSLGASGVEQYF

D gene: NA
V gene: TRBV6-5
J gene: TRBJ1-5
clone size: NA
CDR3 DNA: TGTGCCAGCAGTTACTCGAGGAGCAATCAGCCCCAGCATTTT
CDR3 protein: CASSYSRSNQPQHF

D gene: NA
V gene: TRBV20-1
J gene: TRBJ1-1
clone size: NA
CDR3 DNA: TGCAGTGCTAGCATGTACACTGAAGCTTTCTTT
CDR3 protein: CSASMYTEAFF

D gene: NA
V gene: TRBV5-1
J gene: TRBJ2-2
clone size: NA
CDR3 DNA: TGCGCCAGCAGCTTGCGCGGCGAAGGCGGGGAGCTGTTTTTT
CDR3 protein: CASSLRGEGGELFF